Shown below are 2 T cell receptor beta chains from a single sample sequenced in a study of CXCR3-negative and CXCR3-positive naive CD8 T cells. It was by 5' RACE with UMI labels that the TRB cDNA libraries were prepared. No DNA is given; TCRdb re-called the 5' RACE reads and lists each CDR3 protein once. The sample holds around 140,000 distinct CDR3 sequences. The sequenced sample was naive CXCR3- CD8+ T cells from blood. Subset reported: CD45RO-CCR7+CD27+CD95- naive CD8+ T cells lacking CXCR3 (TNR3-). These receptor sequences come from a human donor in good health. Some clones in this sample may be carry-over from other donors' samples.

The chain carries TRBV6-5 and TRBJ2-2; TCRdb names TRBD2, which stays unverified in the absence of DNA. The CDR3 runs to 15 residues. Germline CDR1 reads MNHEY; CDR2 reads SVGAGI. The chain's CDR3 is CASTLAGENTGELVF.

The V gene is TRBV6-5, the J gene TRBJ1-1; as DNA is missing, the TRBD1 call by TCRdb cannot be tested. The germline CDR1 and CDR2 sequences are MNHEY and SVGAGI. The CDR3 contains 17 residues. The CDR3 region is CASSYQPWTAMNTEAFF.